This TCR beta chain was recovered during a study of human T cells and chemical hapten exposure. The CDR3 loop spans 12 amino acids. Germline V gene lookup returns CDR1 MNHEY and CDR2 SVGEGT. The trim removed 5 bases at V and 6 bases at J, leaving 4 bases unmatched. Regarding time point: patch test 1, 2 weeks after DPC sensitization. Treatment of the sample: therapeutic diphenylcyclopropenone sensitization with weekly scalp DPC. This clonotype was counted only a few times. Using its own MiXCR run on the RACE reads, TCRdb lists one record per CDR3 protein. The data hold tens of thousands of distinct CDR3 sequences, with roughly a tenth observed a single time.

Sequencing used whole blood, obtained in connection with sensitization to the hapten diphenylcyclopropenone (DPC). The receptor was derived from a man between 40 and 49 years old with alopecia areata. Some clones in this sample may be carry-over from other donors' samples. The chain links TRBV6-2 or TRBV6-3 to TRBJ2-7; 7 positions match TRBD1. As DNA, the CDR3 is TGTGCCAGCAGTCCCCAGGGGGTCGAGCAGTACGTC. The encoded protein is CASSPQGVEQYV.